This entry describes one T cell receptor beta chain. CDR3 length: 16 residues. Per the germline V gene, CDR1 is LGHNA and CDR2 is YNFKEQ. V was pared by 0 bases and J by 1 base, with 3 bases of the junction left unmatched. Via MiXCR, TCRdb re-called the 5' RACE reads, giving one row per CDR3 protein. The sample consists of about 500,000 distinct CDR3 sequences, over 20% of them appearing once. This sample was included in a study of T-cell memory formation after mild COVID-19. This sequence was found in an adult woman who had mild COVID-19 (a few samples of this study predate the infection). Cell type and time point are not known. The rearrangement uses TRBV4-2 and TRBJ2-7, with 10 nucleotides matching TRBD2. The material sequenced was PBMCs or a T cell subset sorted from them (not recorded which). DNA for the CDR3: TGTGCCAGCAGCCAAGAAGCGGGAGGGACATCCTACGAGCAGTACTTC. It specifies CASSQEAGGTSYEQYF.